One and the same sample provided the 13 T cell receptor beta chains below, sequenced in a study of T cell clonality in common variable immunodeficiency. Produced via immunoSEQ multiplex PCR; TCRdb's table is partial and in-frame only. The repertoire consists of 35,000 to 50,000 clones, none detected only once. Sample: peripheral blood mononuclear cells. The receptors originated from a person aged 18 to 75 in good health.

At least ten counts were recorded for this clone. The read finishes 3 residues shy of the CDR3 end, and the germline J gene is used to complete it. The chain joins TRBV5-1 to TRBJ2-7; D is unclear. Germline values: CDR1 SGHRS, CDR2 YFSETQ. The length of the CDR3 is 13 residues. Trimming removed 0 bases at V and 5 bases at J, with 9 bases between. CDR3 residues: CASSLALADEQYF. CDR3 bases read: TGCGCCAGCAGCTTGGCCTTGGCGGACGAG.

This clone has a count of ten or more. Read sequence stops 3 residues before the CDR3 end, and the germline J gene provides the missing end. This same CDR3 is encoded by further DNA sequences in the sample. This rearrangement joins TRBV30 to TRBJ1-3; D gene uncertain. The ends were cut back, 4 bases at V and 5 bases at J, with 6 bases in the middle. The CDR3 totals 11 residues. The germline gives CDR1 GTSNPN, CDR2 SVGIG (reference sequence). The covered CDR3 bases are TGTGCCTGGAAAGGCAGAAACACC. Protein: CAWKGRNT. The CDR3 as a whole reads CAWKGRNTIYF. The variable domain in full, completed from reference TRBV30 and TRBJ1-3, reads SQTIHQWPATLVQPVGSPLSLECTVEGTSNPNLYWYRQAAGRGLQLLFYSVGIGQISSEVPQNLSASRPQDRQFILSSKKLLLSDSGFYLCAWKGRNTIYFGEGSWLTVV.

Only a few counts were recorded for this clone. CDR3 sequence: CASSKGLAGETQYF. The sequenced part of the CDR3 DNA is TGTGCCAGCAGCAAGGGACTAGCGGGAGAGACC. V is TRBV11-2 and J is TRBJ2-5, with 12 bases aligning to TRBD2. The sequenced fragment ends 3 residues before the CDR3 boundary, so the rest is inferred from the germline J gene. Germline values: CDR1 SGHAT, CDR2 FQNNGV. Trimming cost V 5 bases and J 4 bases; bases outside gene matches: 2. The CDR3 length is 14 residues.

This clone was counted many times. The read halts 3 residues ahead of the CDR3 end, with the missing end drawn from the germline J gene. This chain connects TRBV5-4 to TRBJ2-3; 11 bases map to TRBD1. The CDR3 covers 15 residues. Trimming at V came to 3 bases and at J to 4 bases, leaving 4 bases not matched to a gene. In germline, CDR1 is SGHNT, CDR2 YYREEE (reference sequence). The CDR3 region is CASSSGTGGADTQYF. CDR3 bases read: TGTGCCAGCAGCTCCGGGACAGGGGGTGCAGATACG.

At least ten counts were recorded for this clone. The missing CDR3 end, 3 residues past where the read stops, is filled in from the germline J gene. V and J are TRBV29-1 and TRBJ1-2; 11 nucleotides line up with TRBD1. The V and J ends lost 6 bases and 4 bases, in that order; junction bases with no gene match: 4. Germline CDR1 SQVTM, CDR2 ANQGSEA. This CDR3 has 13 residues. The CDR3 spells CSVGQGAGYGYTF. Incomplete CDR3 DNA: TGCAGCGTAGGACAGGGGGCAGGCTATGGC. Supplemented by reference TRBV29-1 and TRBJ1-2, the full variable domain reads SAVISQKPSRDICQRGTSLTIQCQVDSQVTMMFWYRQQPGQSLTLIATANQGSEATYESGFVIDKFPISRPNLTFSTLTVSNMSPEDSSIYLCSVGQGAGYGYTFGSGTRLTVV.

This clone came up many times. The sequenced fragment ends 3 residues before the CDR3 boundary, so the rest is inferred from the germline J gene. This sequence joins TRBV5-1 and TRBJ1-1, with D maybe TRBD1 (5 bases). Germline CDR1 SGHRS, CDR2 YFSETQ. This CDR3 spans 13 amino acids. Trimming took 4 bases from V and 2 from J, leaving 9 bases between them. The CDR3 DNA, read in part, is TGCGCCAGCAGCGAGGGGACTAACACTGAA. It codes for CASSEGTNTE. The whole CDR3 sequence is CASSEGTNTEAFF.

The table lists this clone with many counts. The CDR3 DNA, read in part, is TGTGCCAGCAGCTTGGGACGGCCTCAGGGTCAGCCC. This encodes CASSLGRPQGQP. The CDR3 as a whole reads CASSLGRPQGQPQHF. The chain combines TRBV5-6 with TRBJ1-5; TRBD1 is a possible D gene (5 bases). The CDR3 extends 3 residues past the end of the read, so its final part is completed from the germline J gene. The CDR3 covers 15 residues. Germline V gene lookup returns CDR1 SGHDT and CDR2 YYEEEE. Trimming cost V 0 bases and J 6 bases, with 13 bases left between them.

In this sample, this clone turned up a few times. The CDR3 sequence: CASSIEGTGVQPQHF. CDR3 bases read: TGTGCCAGTAGTATAGAAGGGACAGGGGTACAGCCC. This chain uses TRBV19 with TRBJ1-5, with 10 bases identical to TRBD1. The observed sequence ends 3 residues before the CDR3 terminus, with the missing tail filled in from the germline J gene. The germline gives CDR1 LNHDA, CDR2 SQIVND (reference sequence). The V gene end was trimmed by 0 bases and the J gene end by 7 bases; junction bases not matched to a gene: 3. The CDR3 has 15 residues.

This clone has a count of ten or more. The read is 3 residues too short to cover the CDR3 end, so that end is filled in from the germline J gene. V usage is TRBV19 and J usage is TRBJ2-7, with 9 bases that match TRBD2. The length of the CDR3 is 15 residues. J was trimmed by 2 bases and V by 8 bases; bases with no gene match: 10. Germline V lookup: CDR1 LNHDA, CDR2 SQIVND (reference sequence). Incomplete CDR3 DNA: TGTGCCAGTTCCCCCTCGACTAGCGGACCCTACGAG. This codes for CASSPSTSGPYE. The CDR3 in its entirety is CASSPSTSGPYEQYF.

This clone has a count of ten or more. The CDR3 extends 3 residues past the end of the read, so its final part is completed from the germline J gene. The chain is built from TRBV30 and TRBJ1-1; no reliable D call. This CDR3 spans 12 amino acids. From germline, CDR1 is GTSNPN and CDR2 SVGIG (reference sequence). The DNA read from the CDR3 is TGTGCCTGGAGTACGAGGGTTCAGGAA. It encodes CAWSTRVQE. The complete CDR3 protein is CAWSTRVQEAFF.

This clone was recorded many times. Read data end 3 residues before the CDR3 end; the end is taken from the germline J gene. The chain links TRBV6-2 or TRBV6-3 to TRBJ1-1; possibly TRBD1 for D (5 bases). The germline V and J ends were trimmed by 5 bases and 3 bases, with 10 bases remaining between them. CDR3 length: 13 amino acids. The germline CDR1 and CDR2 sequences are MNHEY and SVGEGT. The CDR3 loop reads CASSPDSYTEAFF. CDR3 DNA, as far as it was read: TGTGCCAGCAGTCCTGACAGCTACACTGAA.

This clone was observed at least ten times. The sequenced CDR3 bases are TGTGCCAGAGGGACAGCGCGAATCTACGAG. Residues: CARGTARIYE. The whole CDR3 sequence is CARGTARIYEQYF. The J gene is TRBJ2-7, the V gene TRBV2; 7 bases are a match to TRBD1. From the germline J gene comes the end of the CDR3, since the read stops 3 residues before it. V shed 9 bases, J shed 3 bases, and the junction held 8 bases outside the gene matches. Germline loops: CDR1 SNHLY, CDR2 FYNNEI. CDR3 length equals 13 residues.

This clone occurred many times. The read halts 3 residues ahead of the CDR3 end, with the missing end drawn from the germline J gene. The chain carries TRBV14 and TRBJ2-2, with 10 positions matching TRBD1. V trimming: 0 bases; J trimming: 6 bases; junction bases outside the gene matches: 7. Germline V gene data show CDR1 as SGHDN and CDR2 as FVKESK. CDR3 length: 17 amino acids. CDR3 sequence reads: CASSQDGTGVIPGELFF. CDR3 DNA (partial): TGTGCCAGCAGCCAAGATGGGACAGGGGTTATCCCCGGGGAG.